This record covers a single TCR beta chain. TCRdb keeps only in-frame clones here, not all; method: immunoSEQ multiplex PCR. This sample has about 58,000 clones, with 80% to 90% found just once. The sample belongs to a study of OX40 agonist ivuxolimab in advanced cancers. This CDR3 is 16 amino acids long. The TCR comes from an adult with an advanced solid tumor such as melanoma, head and neck, liver or kidney cancer. The source was CD4+ or CD8+ T cells sorted from blood, collected in a trial of the OX40 agonist ivuxolimab. The rearrangement joins TRBV21-1 to TRBJ2-1. TRBV21-1 is a listed pseudogene. The CDR3 region is CASSTPRGNWMNEQFF. The CDR3 nucleotides are TGTGCCAGCAGCACCCCCCGGGGCAACTGGATGAATGAGCAGTTCTTC.